This T cell receptor beta chain emerged from a study of T cell responses to AZD1222 COVID-19 vaccine. Notes on the study in general: Close to half of all spike-specific TCRs reportedly target regions of the variants that are unmutated. Mostly white British, mostly female donors; authors suggested clonal diversity may be underestimated. After two AZD1222 doses, spike-specific TCR breadth and depth rose versus day 0. Seropositive AZD1222 recipients at baseline numbered only six or seven.

Assay: immunoSEQ multiplex PCR; the TCRdb copy retains only in-frame clones and omits some. The repertoire holds around 78,000 clones, with approximately 90% as singletons. Germline CDR1 is SGHNT and CDR2 is YYREEE (reference sequence). The junction had 6 bases not matched to a gene; V was cut back by 4 bases and J by 1 base. CDR3 size: 15 residues. Details on this clone: As yet, its antigen is unknown.

The J gene is TRBJ2-5, the V gene TRBV5-4, with 8 bases fitting TRBD1. The sequenced sample was peripheral blood, obtained 28 days after the second AZD1222 dose. The sequence was collected from an adult who received the AZD1222 COVID-19 vaccine. The CDR3 sequence is CASSLDRGGQETQYF. The CDR3 DNA reads TGTGCCAGCAGCCTCGACAGGGGAGGCCAAGAGACCCAGTACTTC.